Listed below are T cell receptor beta chains from one sample, sequenced in a study of cytomegalovirus exposure and HLA in healthy donors. The method was immunoSEQ multiplex PCR; TCRdb's version includes in-frame clones alone and lacks a portion of them. The sample has more than 200,000 clones, about 75% seen once. The sample comprised PBMCs. The source of these receptors is a man between 18 and 35 years old in good health and CMV-seronegative. The CDR3 runs from the conserved cysteine through the conserved F or W. Fields, in order: D gene, J gene, V gene, clone size, CDR3 DNA, CDR3 protein. A D gene is named only where the DNA matches it firmly. Not all rows give a size; the values are once, few, many and, for expanded clones, a class.

>TRBD2|TRBJ2-2|TRBV6-6|-
TGTGCCAGCACCCCGCGGGGGACCGGGGAGCTGTTTTTT
CASTPRGTGELFF
>-|TRBJ2-7|TRBV27|-
TGTGCCAGCAGCCCGGGTTACTCCTACGAGCAGTACTTC
CASSPGYSYEQYF
>-|TRBJ2-7|TRBV30|-
TGTGCCCTTAGGCCCATAGCGCCCTACGAGCAGTACTTC
CALRPIAPYEQYF
>-|TRBJ1-2|TRBV4-3|-
TGCGCCAGCAGCCAGGTACAGACAGATCCTAACTATGGCTACACCTTC
CASSQVQTDPNYGYTF
>TRBD1|TRBJ2-2|TRBV4-1|-
TGCGCCAGCAGCCTCCCTGTCGGGACAGGGAACACCGGGGAGCTGTTTTTT
CASSLPVGTGNTGELFF
>-|TRBJ2-7|TRBV11-3|-
TGTGCCAGCAGCTTCGGGGGTGCCTACGAGCAGTACTTC
CASSFGGAYEQYF
>-|TRBJ2-2|TRBV5-4|few
TGTGCCAGCAGCTTGGGGAGTGAGGGGACAAACACCGGGGAGCTGTTTTTT
CASSLGSEGTNTGELFF
>-|TRBJ1-2|TRBV28|-
TGTGCCAGCAGTTTAACAGAATATGGCTACACCTTC
CASSLTEYGYTF
>TRBD1|TRBJ2-7|TRBV2|-
TGTGCCAGCAGTATACCGGGACAGGGGGCGTACGAGCAGTACTTC
CASSIPGQGAYEQYF
>TRBD1|TRBJ2-7|TRBV9|-
TGTGCCAGCAGCGCGGGGCCCGGACAGGGGATATCCTACGAGCAGTACTTC
CASSAGPGQGISYEQYF
>-|TRBJ2-1|TRBV7-2|-
TGTGCCAGCAGCTTAGGGACAGCAGGTGAGCAGTTCTTC
CASSLGTAGEQFF
>TRBD1|TRBJ1-2|TRBV7-9|-
TGTGCCAGCAGTCCGGACAGGGGCGATAACTATGGCTACACCTTC
CASSPDRGDNYGYTF
>-|TRBJ1-4|TRBV6-1|-
TGTGCCAGCAGTGAAGACCAGGGTGGAAAACTGTTTTTT
CASSEDQGGKLFF
>-|TRBJ1-5|TRBV19|-
TGTGCCAGTAGCCTAGACAGGAATCAGCCCCAGCATTTT
CASSLDRNQPQHF
>-|TRBJ1-1|TRBV6-5|few
TGTGCCAGCATCCCCAGAACAGGAATGAACACTGAAGCTTTCTTT
CASIPRTGMNTEAFF
>TRBD1|TRBJ2-6|TRBV9|-
TGTGCCAGCAGCGTAGGAATGACAGGGCGTTTCTCTGGGGCCAACGTCCTGACTTTC
CASSVGMTGRFSGANVLTF
>-|TRBJ1-1|TRBV2|-
TGTGCCAGCAAGCTTGAGTCAACGGTTGAAGCTTTCTTT
CASKLESTVEAFF
>TRBD1|TRBJ2-7|TRBV28|few
TGTGCCAGCAGTTCCGGACAGGGGGTTTTTAACGAGCAGTACTTC
CASSSGQGVFNEQYF
>TRBD1|TRBJ2-6|TRBV18|-
TGTGCCAGCTCACCACGACAGGGCTCTGGGGCCAACGTCCTGACTTTC
CASSPRQGSGANVLTF
>TRBD2|TRBJ2-7|TRBV7-3|-
TGTGCCAGCAGCTTAGCTAGGACTAGCGGTAAATACGAGCAGTACTTC
CASSLARTSGKYEQYF
>-|TRBJ2-3|TRBV9|few
TGTGCCAGCAGCGTGACTCCGAGTATGGGTGCACACACAGATACGCAGTATTTT
CASSVTPSMGAHTDTQYF
>-|TRBJ2-7|TRBV6-6|-
TGTGCCAGCAGTTACGGGGCCGCCACGAGCTCCTACGAGCAGTACTTC
CASSYGAATSSYEQYF
>TRBD2|TRBJ2-7|TRBV30|-
TGTGCCTGGAGCATTTCGGGGGGGGGCTACGAGCAGTACTTC
CAWSISGGGYEQYF
>-|TRBJ2-1|TRBV28|-
TGTGCCAGCAGTCAGGGTATCTATGAGCAGTTCTTC
CASSQGIYEQFF
>TRBD1|TRBJ2-7|TRBV7-9|-
TGTGCCAGCAGCCTAAGACAGGGCGCCTACGAGCAGTACTTC
CASSLRQGAYEQYF
>-|TRBJ2-7|TRBV5-8|-
TGTGCCAGCAGCCACCTTCTCGGGGGGCCCTACGAGCAGTACTTC
CASSHLLGGPYEQYF
>-|TRBJ2-7|TRBV25-1|-
TGTGCCAGCAGTGGAATCAGGGTTGAGCAGTACTTC
CASSGIRVEQYF
>TRBD1|TRBJ1-6|TRBV5-5|-
TGTGCCAGCAGCTTACACGCCCCAGGGGGACTCAATTCACCCCTCCACTTT
CASSLHAPGGLNSPLHF
>-|TRBJ2-2|TRBV7-6|-
TGTGCCAGCAGCTTAGCATCAGGGACCGGGGAGCTGTTTTTT
CASSLASGTGELFF
>-|TRBJ2-7|TRBV27|-
TGTGCCAGCAGTCACATCGGACGGGGCTACGAGCAGTACTTC
CASSHIGRGYEQYF
>TRBD1|TRBJ1-2|TRBV30|-
TGTGCCTGGAGCATGGACAGGTCCTATGGCTACACCTTC
CAWSMDRSYGYTF
>-|TRBJ1-4|TRBV2|few
TGTGCCAGCAGCGAATTCGATGAAAAACTGTTTTTT
CASSEFDEKLFF
>-|TRBJ2-5|TRBV19|-
TGTGCCAGTAGAGACGACTACCAAGAGACCCAGTACTTC
CASRDDYQETQYF
>-|TRBJ2-7|TRBV5-1|-
TGCGCCAGCAGCTTGGATCCGGACACTTGGGCTTACGAGCAGTACTTC
CASSLDPDTWAYEQYF
>TRBD2|TRBJ2-1|TRBV5-5|-
TGTGCCAGCAGCTTGTGGGCTAGCGGGGGGGACAATGAGCAGTTCTTC
CASSLWASGGDNEQFF
>-|TRBJ1-2|TRBV6-5|-
TGTGCCAGCCGGCCCACCCGGGACAAGAACTATGGCTACACCTTC
CASRPTRDKNYGYTF
>-|TRBJ2-2|TRBV25-1|once
TGTGCCAGCAGTGAATTCGGGGCAGGGGACACCGGGGAGCTGTTTTTT
CASSEFGAGDTGELFF
>-|TRBJ1-1|TRBV19|-
TGTGCCAGTAGTAGAGGACAGTACACTGAAGCTTTCTTT
CASSRGQYTEAFF
>-|TRBJ1-4|TRBV15|few
TGTGCCACCAGCAGAGAAGGAGACAGCTTCTCTAATGAAAAACTGTTTTTT
CATSREGDSFSNEKLFF
>TRBD1|TRBJ1-4|TRBV15|few
TGTGCCACCACAACAGGGGGAGTTAATGAAAAACTGTTTTTT
CATTTGGVNEKLFF
>-|TRBJ2-3|TRBV30|-
TGTGCCTGGAGTGTGGGGAGCGGCCCCACAGATACGCAGTATTTT
CAWSVGSGPTDTQYF
>-|TRBJ2-5|TRBV4-1|-
TGCGCCAGCAGCCCCGGGGGTCCCGCCGAAGAGACCCAGTACTTC
CASSPGGPAEETQYF
>-|TRBJ1-1|TRBV19|-
TGTGCCAGTACTTGGGGCTTTAGACCGGGAGAGAACACTGAAGCTTTCTTT
CASTWGFRPGENTEAFF
>TRBD1|TRBJ2-1|TRBV6-6|-
TGTGCCAGCAGTTACACCGGACAGGATTTTAACAATGAGCAGTTCTTC
CASSYTGQDFNNEQFF
>-|TRBJ1-1|TRBV5-6|-
TGTGCCAGCAGCTTTCGAGCGGGAGGGAACACTGAAGCTTTCTTT
CASSFRAGGNTEAFF
>-|TRBJ2-1|TRBV4-3|-
TGCGCCAGCAGCCAAGAGGGCGATTCCTACAATGAGCAGTTCTTC
CASSQEGDSYNEQFF
>-|TRBJ2-7|TRBV2|-
TGTGCCAGCAGTGGGGCAGGTCGACGCTACGAGCAGTACTTC
CASSGAGRRYEQYF
>-|TRBJ1-4|TRBV7-2|-
TGTGCCAGCAGCTCGCAGGGTTCTTATAATGAAAAACTGTTTTTT
CASSSQGSYNEKLFF
>-|TRBJ1-5|TRBV30|-
TGTGCCTGGAGTCCCCCAGGGGGCAATCAGCCCCAGCATTTT
CAWSPPGGNQPQHF
>-|TRBJ2-5|TRBV7-8|-
TGTGCCAGCAGCACAGGACCCAACCTACAAGAGACCCAGTACTTC
CASSTGPNLQETQYF
>TRBD1|TRBJ1-5|TRBV2|-
TGTGCCAGCAGTGAGTCCGGGACAGGGTATCAGCCCCAGCATTTT
CASSESGTGYQPQHF
>-|TRBJ2-7|TRBV7-2|-
TGTGCCAGCAGCTTAGCATCCCAGGGGGGCGAGCAGTACTTC
CASSLASQGGEQYF
>TRBD2|TRBJ2-3|TRBV6-6|-
TGTGCCAGCAGTTACTTCGGGGAGGGTGCAGATACGCAGTATTTT
CASSYFGEGADTQYF